These 27 T cell receptor beta chains were sequenced from one sample in a study of beta chain features in type 1 diabetes. Expressed TCRB transcripts were sequenced because the entire RNA isolate underwent reverse transcription. The assay was immunoSEQ multiplex PCR, and TCRdb's table has in-frame clones only and misses some. The sample shows about 450,000 clones, roughly 10% of them seen only once. The sample taken for sequencing was naive CD4+ T cells from blood. The receptors were gathered from a woman aged 18-30 years in good health.

This clone was detected a few times. The chain recombines TRBV29-1 with TRBJ1-3; D remains unclear. V lost 6 bases to trimming and J lost 0 bases, with 12 bases between them. Germline V gives CDR1 SQVTM, CDR2 ANQGSEA. This CDR3 region has 14 residues. The CDR3 region is CSVLDRSSGNTIYF. The CDR3 nucleotides read TGCAGCGTCCTGGACCGGAGCTCTGGAAACACCATATATTTT.

The sample holds a few counts of this clone. The gene calls are TRBV11-2 and TRBJ2-7; TRBD1 aligns across 10 bases. There are 13 residues in the CDR3. Germline values: CDR1 SGHAT, CDR2 FQNNGV. CDR3 residues: CASSLAGTGALRV. Here the CDR3 DNA reads TGTGCCAGCAGCTTAGCCGGGACAGGGGCCTTACGGGTC.

The chain carries TRBV6-4 and TRBJ2-7; D call uncertain. The ends were cut back, 8 bases at V and 9 bases at J, with 11 bases in the middle. This CDR3 contains 10 residues. Germline CDR1 MRHNA, CDR2 SNTAGT. CDR3 amino acids: CASLPERQYV. The DNA of the CDR3 is TGTGCCAGCCTTCCGGAGCGGCAGTACGTC.

Here the CDR3 reads CASRTGDGYTF. CDR3 nucleotide sequence: TGTGCCAGCAGGACAGGGGATGGCTACACCTTC. This sequence joins TRBV6-1 and TRBJ1-2, with 8 bases identical to TRBD1. Germline V gives CDR1 MNHNS, CDR2 SASEGT. With V trimmed by 6 bases and J by 6 bases, 0 bases remained unmatched. CDR3 length: 11 residues.

V gene TRBV5-6 combines with J gene TRBJ1-2; D is uncertain. Germline V gene data show CDR1 as SGHDT and CDR2 as YYEEEE. The CDR3 runs 12 residues. The V gene lost 1 base and the J gene lost 8 bases, with 9 bases spanning the gap. CDR3 loop: CASSLLALGYTF. CDR3 DNA sequence: TGTGCCAGCAGCTTGTTGGCACTAGGCTACACCTTC. Drawing the rest from reference TRBV5-6 and TRBJ1-2, the complete variable domain is DAGVTQSPTHLIKTRGQQVTLRCSPKSGHDTVSWYQQALGQGPQFIFQYYEEEERQRGNFPDRFSGHQFPNYSSELNVNALLLGDSALYLCASSLLALGYTFGSGTRLTVV.

The genes are TRBV28 and TRBJ1-5, with D maybe TRBD1 (6 bases). The CDR3 sequence is 13 residues long. Trimming left V 6 bases short and J 9 bases short, with 15 bases between. Germline V lookup: CDR1 MDHEN, CDR2 SYDVKM. CDR3 coding DNA: TGTGCCAGCAGGGAGGGGGGTCACCGGCCCCAGCATTTT. It specifies CASREGGHRPQHF. Based on the CDR3 plus reference TRBV28 and TRBJ1-5, the full variable domain is DVKVTQSSRYLVKRTGEKVFLECVQDMDHENMFWYRQDPGLGLRLIYFSYDVKMKEKGDIPEGYSVSREKKERFSLILESASTNQTSMYLCASREGGHRPQHFGDGTRLSIL.

The chain carries TRBV7-6 and TRBJ2-2, with D uncertain. This CDR3 contains 12 residues. In germline, CDR1 is SGHVS, CDR2 FNYEAQ. The V gene lost 3 bases and the J gene lost 7 bases, with 6 bases spanning the gap. The CDR3 reads CASSLVVGELFF. The CDR3 DNA is TGTGCCAGCAGCTTGGTAGTCGGGGAGCTGTTTTTT. The full variable domain, with the rest looked up from reference TRBV7-6 and TRBJ2-2, is GAGVSQSPRYKVTKRGQDVALRCDPISGHVSLYWYRQALGQGPEFLTYFNYEAQQDKSGLPNDRFSAERPEGSISTLTIQRTEQRDSAMYRCASSLVVGELFFGEGSRLTVL.

The chain uses TRBV4-3 and TRBJ2-1; weak D call: TRBD2 (6 bases). Trimming pared 2 bases from V and 10 bases from J, leaving 9 bases between. The CDR3 runs to 12 residues. Germline V lookup: CDR1 LGHNA, CDR2 YSLEER. CDR3 nucleotides: TGCGCCAGCAGCCAACCTAGCGTGGAGCAGTTCTTC. Residues: CASSQPSVEQFF.

In its sample, this clone was seen a few times. Other DNA sequences in this specimen translate into the identical CDR3. The chain is built from TRBV29-1 and TRBJ2-1, with D possibly called TRBD1 or TRBD2 (5 bases each). V was trimmed by 1 base and J by 0 bases, leaving 10 bases between them. The germline V gene has CDR1 SQVTM and CDR2 ANQGSEA. The CDR3 consists of 15 residues. In nucleotides, the CDR3 is TGCAGCGTTGAAGGGGTGGGGGACTCCTACAATGAGCAGTTCTTC. Protein: CSVEGVGDSYNEQFF.

J is TRBJ2-5 and V is TRBV21-1; the table's D call TRBD1 went unverified against the DNA. TRBV21-1 is shown as a pseudogene. CDR3 length: 13 amino acids. The CDR3: CASSKLSSGAQYF. The CDR3 bases are TGTGCCAGCAGCAAATTGTCTTCAGGGGCCCAGTACTTC.

The chain carries TRBV9 and TRBJ2-3; D ambiguous. The germline V gene encodes CDR1 SGDLS and CDR2 YYNGEE. This CDR3 spans 14 amino acids. V gave up 0 bases and J gave up 1 base, with 6 bases separating them. CDR3 DNA sequence: TGTGCCAGCAGCGTAGACTTGGGCACAGATACGCAGTATTTT. Its protein is CASSVDLGTDTQYF. Variable domain in full (rest from reference TRBV9 and TRBJ2-3): DSGVTQTPKHLITATGQRVTLRCSPRSGDLSVYWYQQSLDQGLQFLIQYYNGEERAKGNILERFSAQQFPDLHSELNLSSLELGDSALYFCASSVDLGTDTQYFGPGTRLTVL.

The genes are TRBV18 and TRBJ2-2; D not resolved. Germline assignment: CDR1 KGHSH and CDR2 LQKENI. The CDR3 sequence is 13 residues long. V lost 3 bases, J lost 3 bases, and 5 bases lay in between. Here the CDR3 DNA reads TGTGCCAGCTCACCGACCCACACCGGGGAGCTGTTTTTT. Translation gives CASSPTHTGELFF.

This sequence joins TRBV19 and TRBJ2-1; 10 bases align to TRBD1. Per germline, CDR1 LNHDA and CDR2 SQIVND (reference sequence). This CDR3 is 14 amino acids long. V trimming: 6 bases; J trimming: 5 bases; junction bases outside the gene matches: 4. The CDR3 is CASRDRGKDNEQFF. CDR3 bases: TGTGCCAGTAGGGACAGGGGGAAGGACAATGAGCAGTTCTTC.

This chain uses TRBV11-3 with TRBJ2-3, with TRBD1 as a possible D gene (6 bases). Germline V gives CDR1 SGHNT, CDR2 YENEEA. Trimming removed 3 bases at V and 3 bases at J, with 13 bases between. CDR3 length: 15 residues. CDR3: CASSFQGKGTDTQYF. CDR3 DNA sequence: TGTGCCAGCAGCTTTCAGGGGAAGGGGACAGATACGCAGTATTTT. Full variable domain (outside the CDR3, taken from reference TRBV11-3 and TRBJ2-3): EAGVVQSPRYKIIEKKQPVAFWCNPISGHNTLYWYLQNLGQGPELLIRYENEEAVDDSQLPKDRFSAERLKGVDSTLKIQPAELGDSAVYLCASSFQGKGTDTQYFGPGTRLTVL.

This clone was recorded a few times. The CDR3 loop reads CATSRVTGGWRADTQYF. The DNA for the CDR3 is TGTGCCACCAGCAGAGTTACCGGGGGCTGGAGAGCAGATACGCAGTATTTT. This chain links TRBV15 with TRBJ2-3; either TRBD1 or TRBD2 may supply D (6 bases each). Germline assignment: CDR1 LNHNV and CDR2 YYDKDF (reference sequence). The CDR3 has 17 amino acids. The ends were cut back, 1 base at V and 4 bases at J, with 18 bases in the middle. Variable domain in full (rest from reference TRBV15 and TRBJ2-3): DAMVIQNPRYQVTQFGKPVTLSCSQTLNHNVMYWYQQKSSQAPKLLFHYYDKDFNNEADTPDNFQSRRPNTSFCFLDIRSPGLGDTAMYLCATSRVTGGWRADTQYFGPGTRLTVL.

This clone was seen a few times. The rearrangement joins TRBV7-2 to TRBJ2-5; TRBD1 agrees at 8 bases. CDR1 SGHTA and CDR2 FQGNSA come from the germline V gene. J gave up 5 bases and V 2 bases, and 4 bases lay outside the gene matches. The length of the CDR3 is 14 residues. The CDR3 sequence: CASSLTGQGETQYF. As DNA, the CDR3 is TGTGCCAGCAGCTTAACAGGACAGGGCGAGACCCAGTACTTC.

V usage is TRBV5-4 and J usage is TRBJ1-2; D perhaps matches TRBD1 (6 bases). CDR1 is SGHNT and CDR2 is YYREEE in the germline V gene (reference sequence). V was clipped by 3 bases and J by 0 bases, with 9 bases between them. The CDR3 consists of 14 residues. DNA for the CDR3: TGTGCCAGCAGCTCAGGGGTCCCTAACTATGGCTACACCTTC. It translates to CASSSGVPNYGYTF.

This chain connects TRBV11-2 to TRBJ2-5, with D hard to call. The CDR3 has 11 residues. The ends were cut back, 2 bases at V and 9 bases at J, with 7 bases in the middle. CDR1 and CDR2 from the germline V gene are SGHAT and FQNNGV. The CDR3 spells CASSLSLAQYF. The CDR3 region has the DNA TGTGCCAGCAGCTTATCTTTGGCCCAGTACTTC.

Notes on this clone: The same CDR3 also results from other DNA sequences found in this sample. In nucleotides, the CDR3 is TGTGCCAGCAGCGTAGGGCAGGGGAGAGATACGCAGTATTTT. As protein: CASSVGQGRDTQYF. The chain is built from TRBV9 and TRBJ2-3; D possibly corresponds to TRBD1 (6 bases). Germline V lookup: CDR1 SGDLS, CDR2 YYNGEE. The V and J ends lost 0 bases and 5 bases respectively, with 10 bases between them. The CDR3 totals 14 residues.

This clone was detected a few times. J is TRBJ2-5 and V is TRBV29-1; 13 bases agree with TRBD2. CDR1 and CDR2 from the germline V gene are SQVTM and ANQGSEA. This CDR3 has 15 residues. V lost 6 bases, J lost 1 base, and 5 bases stayed unmatched. CDR3 sequence: CSVIGTSGVQETQYF. The CDR3 DNA is TGCAGCGTGATCGGGACTAGCGGGGTCCAAGAGACCCAGTACTTC.

The chain uses TRBV6-5 and TRBJ2-4, with D perhaps TRBD1 (5 bases). Germline V gene sequence: CDR1 MNHEY, CDR2 SVGAGI. V lost 0 bases, J lost 6 bases, and 12 bases lay in between. The CDR3 runs to 15 residues. The CDR3 bases are TGTGCCAGCAGTTACTCCATAGGGGCCGCAAACATTCAGTACTTC. Encoded protein: CASSYSIGAANIQYF.

This clone was seen more than once but under ten times. V usage is TRBV7-8 and J usage is TRBJ2-7, with D perhaps matching TRBD1 (5 bases). The CDR3 is made up of 15 amino acids. V dropped 5 bases and J dropped 2 bases, with 16 bases sitting between them. Germline loops: CDR1 SGHVS, CDR2 FQNEAQ. The CDR3 loop is CASSHRSTETYEQYV. For the CDR3, the DNA is TGTGCCAGCAGCCACAGGTCGACAGAGACCTACGAGCAGTACGTC.

This clone was recorded a few times. CDR3 in amino acids: CASKIAGAGDTQYF. Written as DNA, the CDR3 is TGTGCCAGCAAAATAGCGGGGGCGGGAGATACGCAGTATTTT. The chain carries TRBV25-1 and TRBJ2-3; 9 nucleotides agree with TRBD2. This CDR3 is 14 amino acids long. The germline gives CDR1 MGHDK, CDR2 SYGVNS. With 7 bases clipped from V and 5 bases from J, the junction kept 7 bases outside the gene matches.

This chain joins TRBV7-2 and TRBJ2-1; D not certain. Germline-derived CDR1 and CDR2 are SGHTA and FQGNSA. V lost 3 bases to trimming and J lost 6 bases, with 9 bases between them. The CDR3 length is 13 residues. In DNA form, the CDR3 reads TGTGCCAGCAGCTTGTCCCAGACCAATGAGCAGTTCTTC. Protein sequence: CASSLSQTNEQFF.

The rearrangement links TRBV25-1 to TRBJ2-3; the D is unclear. Trimming left V 4 bases short and J 5 bases short, with 4 bases between. Germline assignment: CDR1 MGHDK and CDR2 SYGVNS. This CDR3 comprises 11 residues. The CDR3 coding sequence is TGTGCCAGCAGTGCGGGAGATACGCAGTATTTT. Translation gives CASSAGDTQYF.

This clone was observed a few times. V gene TRBV5-1 combines with J gene TRBJ2-3, with 7 bases fitting TRBD2. This CDR3 spans 14 amino acids. Germline trimming cut 4 bases from V and 4 bases from J; bases unmatched to any gene: 6. CDR1 SGHRS and CDR2 YFSETQ come from the germline V gene. In DNA, the CDR3 is TGCGCCAGCAGCCCGAGGACTAGATCAGATACGCAGTATTTT. It specifies CASSPRTRSDTQYF.

This clone showed up just a few times. This chain uses TRBV20-1 with TRBJ2-1; D is uncertain. V lost 3 bases to trimming and J lost 5 bases, with 5 bases between them. The CDR3 is 11 amino acids. Germline V CDR1 and CDR2: DFQATT, SNEGSKA (reference sequence). For the CDR3, the DNA is TGCAGTGCTAGGACCCACAATGAGCAGTTCTTC. As protein: CSARTHNEQFF.